This TCR beta chain was found in a study of blood T cell repertoires in COVID-19. The method was immunoSEQ multiplex PCR; TCRdb's version includes in-frame clones alone and lacks a portion of them. Seen here are about 150,000 clones, roughly 83% observed once, and the top ten hold less than 15%. The CDR3 consists of 11 residues. V lost 4 bases, J lost 6 bases, and 7 bases lay in between. Germline CDR1 SQVTM, CDR2 ANQGSEA. The chain uses TRBV29-1 and TRBJ2-1; D is possibly TRBD1 (5 bases). The sequence derives from a man aged 18 to 35 with active or convalescent COVID-19. The material sequenced was peripheral blood. The CDR3 bases are TGCAGCGTTGTAGGGGTCAATGAGCAGTTCTTC. The encoded protein is CSVVGVNEQFF.